These T cell receptor beta chains were read from a single sample in a study of shared clonotypes between healthy human individuals. Sequencing used immunoSEQ multiplex PCR; TCRdb keeps in-frame clones, though not all of them. The sample has hundreds of thousands of clones, approximately 96% seen once. Sequenced material: memory CD8+ T cells sorted from blood. The receptors were gathered from a man aged 25 to 40 in good health. Both conserved end residues are part of each CDR3. The order of the fields is V gene, J gene, D gene, clone size, CDR3 DNA, CDR3 protein. A D gene is named only where the DNA matches it firmly. Rows may omit the clone size; those that give it use once, few, many or a size class.

>TRBV7-9|TRBJ2-7|TRBD1|-
TGTGCCAGCAGCTTAGCACCGGGACAGGTCTCCTACGAGCAGTACTTC
CASSLAPGQVSYEQYF
>TRBV5-6|TRBJ2-3|-|-
TGTGCCAGCAGCTTTGTCCAAACAGATACGCAGTATTTT
CASSFVQTDTQYF
>TRBV2|TRBJ2-2|TRBD1|-
TGTGCCAGCAGCGGGGGGACAGGGGCGTCCACCGGGGAGCTGTTTTTT
CASSGGTGASTGELFF
>TRBV19|TRBJ1-5|-|-
TGTGCCAGTAGCCAACCGAGTGGGCAGCCCCAGCATTTT
CASSQPSGQPQHF
>TRBV10-3|TRBJ1-4|-|-
TGTGCCATCAGTGACCCGACAGCAACTAATGAAAAACTGTTTTTT
CAISDPTATNEKLFF
>TRBV28|TRBJ2-5|TRBD2|-
TGTGCCAGCCGGAAAGCGGGAGTAGAGACCCAGTACTTC
CASRKAGVETQYF
>TRBV7-2|TRBJ1-2|TRBD1|-
TGTGCCAGCAGCGCGTCCCTGAACACAGGGGGAAAAGGTGGCTACACCTTC
CASSASLNTGGKGGYTF
>TRBV7-2|TRBJ2-7|TRBD2|-
TGTGCCAGCAGCTTAGGGACTAGCGGGAAGTCCGAGCAGTACTTC
CASSLGTSGKSEQYF
>TRBV19|TRBJ1-5|-|-
TGTGCCAGTAGTACCCAGGGCTCATATAGCAATCAGCCCCAGCATTTT
CASSTQGSYSNQPQHF
>TRBV29-1|TRBJ1-1|-|once
TGCAGCGTTCGCCGGCAGGACCTCACTGAAGCTTTCTTT
CSVRRQDLTEAFF
>TRBV5-6|TRBJ2-5|-|-
TGTGCCAGCAGCTTGGGTCGGTCTAGGAGGTGGAGGACCCAGTACTTC
CASSLGRSRRWRTQYF
>TRBV2|TRBJ2-7|-|-
TGTGCCAGCAGTGCGGCCCCAGGGCTGGCAGGCTACGAGCAGTACTTC
CASSAAPGLAGYEQYF
>TRBV7-2|TRBJ2-3|-|once
TGTGCCAGCAGCTTACTAGATACGCAGTATTTT
CASSLLDTQYF
>TRBV27|TRBJ2-7|TRBD1|-
TGTGCCAGCAGTTTATGGGGACAGTCCTACGAGCAGTACTTC
CASSLWGQSYEQYF
>TRBV7-2|TRBJ2-7|-|-
TGTGCCAGCAGCTTTGTTCAGGGCTACGAGCAGTACTTC
CASSFVQGYEQYF
>TRBV30|TRBJ2-7|-|-
TGTGCCTGGAGTGGGGGGACTGGGCAGTACTTC
CAWSGGTGQYF
>TRBV4-2|TRBJ2-5|TRBD2|-
TGTGCCAGCAGCCAAGGGACTAGCGGGAGTAAAGAGACCCAGTACTTC
CASSQGTSGSKETQYF
>TRBV7-2|TRBJ1-1|-|once
TGTGCCAGCAGCTCAGCCCGGGCCCTGAACACTGAAGCTTTCTTT
CASSSARALNTEAFF
>TRBV5-4|TRBJ2-2|-|-
TGTGCCAGCAGCTTGTTAGGGGGGAACACCGGGGAGCTGTTTTTT
CASSLLGGNTGELFF
>TRBV28|TRBJ2-7|-|-
TGTGCCAGCAGGACGGGAGCTCACGAGCAGTACTTC
CASRTGAHEQYF
>TRBV18|TRBJ1-2|-|-
TGTGCCAGCTCACCACCGGGACACTATGGCTACACCTTC
CASSPPGHYGYTF
>TRBV5-6|TRBJ2-7|TRBD1|once
TGTGCCAGCAGCGCCGGGACAGGGGGCTACGAGCAGTACTTC
CASSAGTGGYEQYF
>TRBV10-1|TRBJ2-5|-|-
TGCGCCAGCAGTGAGCGGGAGCAAGAGACCCAGTACTTC
CASSEREQETQYF
>TRBV4-2|TRBJ2-7|-|-
TGTGCCAGCAGCCAAGATCTAGGGCTGCCCTACGAGCAGTACTTC
CASSQDLGLPYEQYF
>TRBV10-3|TRBJ2-7|TRBD2|-
TGTGCCATCAGTGAAACGGGGGGGATCTACGAGCAGTACTTC
CAISETGGIYEQYF
>TRBV25-1|TRBJ1-1|TRBD1|-
TGTGCCAGCAGTCGACAGGGGGAAGCTTTCTTT
CASSRQGEAFF
>TRBV18|TRBJ2-5|TRBD2|-
TGTGCCAGCTCGCGACGAACTAGCGTCATGGAGACCCAGTACTTC
CASSRRTSVMETQYF
>TRBV7-6|TRBJ2-2|TRBD1|-
TGTGCCAGCAGCTCCCCCCTTCATGACAGGGGGGCCGGGGAGCTGTTTTTT
CASSSPLHDRGAGELFF
>TRBV20-1|TRBJ1-2|-|once
TGCAGTGGTGACACTAACTATGGCTACACCTTC
CSGDTNYGYTF
>TRBV19|TRBJ2-1|TRBD2|-
TGTGCCAGTAAAACTAGCGGGAGGTCCGGTGAGCAGTTCTTC
CASKTSGRSGEQFF
>TRBV18|TRBJ1-5|-|-
TGTGCCAGCTCACCACGGCAGGATCAGCCCCAGCATTTT
CASSPRQDQPQHF
>TRBV6-1|TRBJ1-5|-|-
TGTGCCAGCAGTGCTTGGGGAGTTAGCAATCAGCCCCAGCATTTT
CASSAWGVSNQPQHF
>TRBV5-6|TRBJ2-3|TRBD2|-
TGTGCCAGCAGCTTAGCTAGCGGGAGTCCTGATACGCAGTATTTT
CASSLASGSPDTQYF
>TRBV7-9|TRBJ2-3|-|once
TGTGCCAGCAGCTTAGCCCAGGGAACAGATACGCAGTATTTT
CASSLAQGTDTQYF
>TRBV9|TRBJ2-2|-|-
TGTGCCAGCAGCCCGGGGACTTTTACTTCCACCGGGGAGCTGTTTTTT
CASSPGTFTSTGELFF
>TRBV9|TRBJ2-3|TRBD2|-
TGTGCCAGCAGCGCCTATTCGGGGTCGGGAGGAGATACGCAGTATTTT
CASSAYSGSGGDTQYF
>TRBV6-4|TRBJ2-2|-|-
TGTGCCAGCAGTGACTCCTATAACACCGGGGAGCTGTTTTTT
CASSDSYNTGELFF
>TRBV27|TRBJ2-6|TRBD1|-
TGTGCCAGCAGTCCCAGCAGGACAGGGAACTCTGGGGCCAACGTCCTGACTTTC
CASSPSRTGNSGANVLTF
>TRBV27|TRBJ2-7|-|-
TGTGCCACCATTTCGGGTGCCTACGAGCAGTACTTC
CATISGAYEQYF
>TRBV28|TRBJ2-6|-|-
TGTGCCAGCAGCCCCCCGGCAGGGACCGGGGCCAACGTCCTGACTTTC
CASSPPAGTGANVLTF
>TRBV15|TRBJ1-3|-|-
TGTGCCACCACCAGCTCCTCTGGAAACACCATATATTTT
CATTSSSGNTIYF
>TRBV15|TRBJ2-6|-|-
TGTGCCACCAGCAGAGATCGGGGGGCCAACGTCCTGACTTTC
CATSRDRGANVLTF
>TRBV10-3|TRBJ2-7|TRBD1|-
TGTGCCATCAGCGGACAGGGGCGCGAGCAGTACTTC
CAISGQGREQYF
>TRBV7-7|TRBJ2-6|TRBD2|-
TGTGCTAGCGGACGGATAGCGGGCCCGATCTCTGGGGCCAACGTCCTGACTTTC
CASGRIAGPISGANVLTF
>TRBV29-1|TRBJ2-7|-|-
TGCAGCGCTGTGGGGGGTTCCGGCTACGAGCAGTACTTC
CSAVGGSGYEQYF
>TRBV28|TRBJ2-2|-|once
TGTGCCAGCAGCCGCAGTCAGTTTCAACCCCCCGGGGAGCTGTTTTTT
CASSRSQFQPPGELFF
>TRBV6-1|TRBJ2-3|-|once
TGTGCCAGCAGTGAGGCGTTGCAGGATACGCAGTATTTT
CASSEALQDTQYF
>TRBV7-6|TRBJ2-7|-|-
TGTGCCAGCAGCTCACCGGGAGCCTACGAGCAGTACTTC
CASSSPGAYEQYF
>TRBV14|TRBJ1-5|-|-
TGTGCCAGCAGCCAAGAAACACAGCCCCAGCATTTT
CASSQETQPQHF
>TRBV7-2|TRBJ2-5|TRBD2|-
TGTGCCAGCAGCTCTTCTAGCGGGGGGGAGACCCAGTACTTC
CASSSSSGGETQYF